Listed here are 30 T cell receptor beta chains from one sample, sequenced in a study of monozygotic twins with inflammatory bowel disease. TCRdb re-called the 5' RACE reads and catalogs CDR3 proteins one per entry, DNA excluded. The sample spans roughly 170,000 distinct CDR3 sequences; the ten largest clones claim roughly 7.4%. The sequencing sample was made of blood. These receptors came from a human donor with ulcerative colitis or Crohn's disease, or a healthy co-twin of an affected twin (not recorded which).

J is TRBJ1-2 and V is TRBV7-2; TCRdb names TRBD1, which stays unverified in the absence of DNA. In germline, CDR1 is SGHTA, CDR2 FQGNSA. The CDR3 runs to 13 residues. The chain's CDR3 is CASSPRAGSGYTF.

The genes are TRBV7-2 and TRBJ2-3; TCRdb calls TRBD2, which cannot be checked without DNA. CDR1 SGHTA and CDR2 FQGNSA come from the germline V gene. The CDR3 sequence is 16 residues long. CDR3 amino acids: CASSPRTSGRTDTQYF.

The chain employs TRBV5-1 and TRBJ1-2; as DNA is missing, the TRBD1 call by TCRdb cannot be tested. CDR1 SGHRS and CDR2 YFSETQ come from the germline V gene. The CDR3 has 14 amino acids. The CDR3 loop is CASSKTVANYGYTF. The variable domain in full, with the rest retrieved from reference TRBV5-1 and TRBJ1-2, is KAGVTQTPRYLIKTRGQQVTLSCSPISGHRSVSWYQQTPGQGLQFLFEYFSETQRNKGNFPGRFSGRQFSNSRSEMNVSTLELGDSALYLCASSKTVANYGYTFGSGTRLTVV.

The V call is TRBV4-1, the J call TRBJ2-2; there is no DNA to check the TCRdb D call of TRBD1. The germline V gene encodes CDR1 MGHRA and CDR2 YSYEKL. The CDR3 length is 13 residues. Here the CDR3 reads CASSPDRAGELFF.

The chain is built from TRBV11-2 and TRBJ1-6. Germline CDR1 SGHAT, CDR2 FQNNGV. This CDR3 spans 11 amino acids. CDR3 loop: CASSGSRTLHF.

The rearrangement uses TRBV11-3 and TRBJ2-2; the D call from TCRdb, TRBD1, cannot be confirmed without DNA. The CDR3 runs 14 residues. In germline, CDR1 is SGHNT, CDR2 YENEEA. Here the CDR3 reads CASSPRHGAGELFF.

The chain's CDR3 is CASSPLGREAFF. The rearrangement uses TRBV7-9 and TRBJ1-1. The CDR3 runs 12 residues. The germline gives CDR1 SEHNR, CDR2 FQNEAQ (reference sequence).

The chain carries TRBV29-1 and TRBJ1-1; TCRdb proposes TRBD1, but this gene call is untestable without DNA. Germline CDR1 is SQVTM and CDR2 is ANQGSEA. The CDR3 is 15 amino acids. CDR3 sequence reads: CSVEWRDRGSFEAFF. Filled out from reference TRBV29-1 and TRBJ1-1, the complete variable domain reads SAVISQKPSRDICQRGTSLTIQCQVDSQVTMMFWYRQQPGQSLTLIATANQGSEATYESGFVIDKFPISRPNLTFSTLTVSNMSPEDSSIYLCSVEWRDRGSFEAFFGQGTRLTVV.

The chain recombines TRBV21-1 with TRBJ2-1; the TRBD1 assignment by TCRdb is unverifiable without DNA. TRBV21-1 constitutes a pseudogene. The CDR3 consists of 15 residues. This CDR3 reads CASSNGTEPRSLVFF.

The chain carries TRBV3-1 and TRBJ1-5. CDR1 is LGHDT, CDR2 YNNKEL, per germline (reference sequence). The CDR3 covers 12 residues. CDR3 amino acids: CASSQGNQPQHF.

The rearrangement joins TRBV20-1 to TRBJ2-3. Germline CDR1 DFQATT, CDR2 SNEGSKA (reference sequence). The CDR3 runs 13 residues. The CDR3 protein is CSASDTYTDTQYF.

The chain links TRBV29-1 to TRBJ2-7; TCRdb selects TRBD2, and the lack of DNA leaves this call unchecked. This CDR3 region has 11 residues. Germline lookup yields CDR1 SQVTM and CDR2 ANQGSEA. The CDR3 spells CSVQSGYEQYF.

The chain uses TRBV4-1 and TRBJ2-7. CDR1 is MGHRA and CDR2 is YSYEKL in the germline V gene. The CDR3 has 12 amino acids. The CDR3 region is CASSQDRDEQYF.

The chain employs TRBV6-1 and TRBJ2-2. This CDR3 contains 15 residues. The germline CDR1 and CDR2 sequences are MNHNS and SASEGT. The chain's CDR3 is CASSGDWKNTGELFF.

The chain carries TRBV5-5 and TRBJ2-5; the D call from TCRdb, TRBD2, cannot be confirmed without DNA. CDR1 is SGHKS, CDR2 YYEKEE, per germline (reference sequence). The CDR3 extends over 15 amino acids. This CDR3 is CASSFAGGLQETQYF.

The chain has TRBV7-9 and TRBJ1-6. This CDR3 is 15 amino acids long. CDR1 is SEHNR, CDR2 FQNEAQ, per germline (reference sequence). CDR3 residues: CASSLSGSVASPLHF.

The rearrangement links TRBV5-1 to TRBJ2-7; checking the TCRdb D call of TRBD1 is not possible without DNA. CDR1 is SGHRS and CDR2 is YFSETQ in the germline V gene. This CDR3 spans 15 amino acids. This chain's CDR3 is CASSVIQGQGNEQYF.

The chain joins TRBV29-1 to TRBJ2-3; TCRdb reports TRBD2, a call that lacks DNA to check it against. CDR1 and CDR2 (germline): SQVTM, ANQGSEA. CDR3 length: 15 residues. The chain's CDR3 is CSVDPGTSGTDTQYF.

The chain uses TRBV7-9 and TRBJ1-5. CDR3 size: 14 residues. From germline, CDR1 is SEHNR and CDR2 FQNEAQ (reference sequence). CDR3 loop: CASSGFGGEQPQHF.

J is TRBJ1-1 and V is TRBV20-1; TCRdb reports TRBD1, a call that lacks DNA to check it against. The germline V gene has CDR1 DFQATT and CDR2 SNEGSKA (reference sequence). The CDR3 consists of 13 residues. The CDR3 protein is CSAVTGGHTEAFF.

CDR3 amino acids: CSARRGDSFNQPQHF. The chain has TRBV20-1 and TRBJ1-5; with no DNA, the TCRdb D assignment of TRBD1 cannot be verified. The CDR3 runs to 15 residues. Looked up from germline, CDR1 is DFQATT and CDR2 is SNEGSKA (reference sequence).

V and J are TRBV4-3 and TRBJ1-5. The length of the CDR3 is 14 residues. CDR1 and CDR2 (germline): LGHNA, YSLEER. CDR3: CASSQEVSNQPQHF.

V and J are TRBV20-1 and TRBJ2-5; TCRdb gives TRBD2 as the D gene, but with no DNA this cannot be confirmed. This CDR3 has 15 amino acids. Germline V CDR1 and CDR2: DFQATT, SNEGSKA (reference sequence). This chain's CDR3 is CSASISGWYQETQYF.

This chain connects TRBV4-2 to TRBJ1-1; TCRdb's D call of TRBD1 is untestable without DNA. The CDR3 is made up of 17 amino acids. CDR1 and CDR2 (germline): LGHNA, YNFKEQ. Here the CDR3 reads CASSREITGAVNTEAFF.

The chain joins TRBV18 to TRBJ2-7; TCRdb returns TRBD1, unconfirmable since there is no DNA. Germline lookup yields CDR1 KGHSH and CDR2 LQKENI. This CDR3 is 14 amino acids long. The CDR3 region is CASSPPRGAYEQYF.

The genes are TRBV5-4 and TRBJ1-6; TCRdb reports TRBD1, a call that lacks DNA to check it against. CDR3 length: 17 residues. Looked up from germline, CDR1 is SGHNT and CDR2 is YYREEE (reference sequence). CDR3 sequence: CASSFGQGRTYNSPLHF.

V and J are TRBV12-2 and TRBJ1-2. TRBV12-2 is designated a pseudogene. This CDR3 comprises 14 residues. The CDR3 loop is CASPMVGDYYGYTF.

The chain is built from TRBV5-4 and TRBJ2-7; TCRdb indicates TRBD1, and absent DNA this call remains unverified. Germline CDR1 is SGHNT and CDR2 is YYREEE (reference sequence). This CDR3 is 15 amino acids long. CDR3: CASSSTDRGFYEQYF.

The J gene is TRBJ1-5, the V gene TRBV9; the D gene TCRdb calls, TRBD1, cannot be checked with no DNA. Germline assignment: CDR1 SGDLS and CDR2 YYNGEE. The CDR3 has 14 amino acids. CDR3 residues: CASSVGPSGEPQHF.

The genes are TRBV7-2 and TRBJ1-1. CDR3 length equals 14 residues. Germline V gene sequence: CDR1 SGHTA, CDR2 FQGNSA. CDR3 amino acids: CASSLTTRTTEAFF. Variable domain in full (rest from reference TRBV7-2 and TRBJ1-1): GAGVSQSPSNKVTEKGKDVELRCDPISGHTALYWYRQSLGQGLEFLIYFQGNSAPDKSGLPSDRFSAERTGGSVSTLTIQRTQQEDSAVYLCASSLTTRTTEAFFGQGTRLTVV.